This T cell receptor (beta chain) is drawn from a study of cytomegalovirus exposure and HLA in healthy donors. PCR used 60 Vbeta primers and 13 Jbeta primers. Libraries were prepared by immunoSEQ multiplex PCR; TCRdb keeps only in-frame clonotypes and omits some of them. The table lists 180,000 or so clones, approximately 78% of them singletons. The table lists this clone with a few counts. Germline CDR1 MNHNS, CDR2 SASEGT. The CDR3 sequence is 14 residues long. With 6 bases removed from V and 0 bases from J, the gap between germline ends came to 11 bases. The chain is built from TRBV6-1 and TRBJ1-1; TRBD1 is a possible D gene (5 bases). Sequencing used PBMCs. The sequence derives from a woman between 45 and 60 years old in good health and CMV-seropositive. The CDR3 sequence is CASRHGGVNTEAFF. Here the CDR3 DNA reads TGTGCCAGCAGGCACGGGGGGGTGAACACTGAAGCTTTCTTT.